This TCR beta chain comes out of a study of vaccination effects on CD4 cells after COVID-19. Ahead of sequencing, the ViraFEST assay grew antigen-specific CD4+ T cells using viral peptide pools. At the end of around 11 days of culture, CD4+ T cells were isolated. Vaccination of participants consisted of two doses of either the BNT162b2 or mRNA-1273 vaccine. On days 3 and 7, fresh IL-2 medium replaced half the medium. A remark on this clone: The target antigen is unknown.

Only in-frame clones appear in the TCRdb table, and some are missing; sequencing was by immunoSEQ multiplex PCR. The table lists 20,000 to 25,000 clones, 65% to 80% of them singletons. Germline V lookup: CDR1 MNHEY, CDR2 SMNVEV (reference sequence). Trimming took 3 bases from V and 10 from J, leaving 19 bases between them. CDR3 size: 15 residues. The sequence was obtained from a human donor who received a COVID-19 vaccine. The genes are TRBV27 and TRBJ2-1, with a possible D match to TRBD1 (6 bases). The sequences come from CD4+ T cells from PBMCs cultured with HCoV-NL63 spike peptides, collected after COVID-19 vaccination. This CDR3 is CASSFRGLATTEQFF. CDR3 DNA sequence: TGTGCCAGCAGTTTCAGGGGTTTGGCTACAACAGAGCAGTTCTTC.